The sequence of this T cell receptor (beta chain) was determined in a study of T cells in Graves' hyperthyroidism and ophthalmopathy. RNA transcripts were the template for amplifying TCR beta CDR3 regions. Initially, a first-round RT-PCR of the TCR CDR3 employed the HTBI primer set. In TCRdb, the multiplex PCR reads were re-called with MiXCR into one record per CDR3 protein. Of hundreds of thousands of distinct CDR3 sequences listed, about 16% were seen once; the top ten hold less than 3.5%. V dropped 3 bases and J dropped 0 bases, with 6 bases sitting between them. Looked up from germline, CDR1 is SGDLS and CDR2 is YYNGEE. This CDR3 has 13 residues.

The sample consisted of blood. The receptor's source is a woman between 35 and 50 years old with Graves' ophthalmopathy. This chain joins TRBV9 and TRBJ1-1, with no clear D. The CDR3 loop reads CASSGSLNTEAFF. Written as DNA, the CDR3 is TGTGCCAGCAGCGGATCTTTGAACACTGAAGCTTTCTTT.